This is a list of T cell receptor beta chains from one sample in a study of OX40 agonist ivuxolimab in advanced cancers. Method: immunoSEQ multiplex PCR; TCRdb's copy keeps in-frame clones and lacks some. The table shows about 34,000 clones, with about four fifths occurring only once. Specimen: CD4+ or CD8+ T cells sorted from blood, collected in a trial of the OX40 agonist ivuxolimab. The receptor source for this set is an adult with an advanced solid tumor such as melanoma, head and neck, liver or kidney cancer. The CDR3 runs from the conserved cysteine through the conserved F or W. Clone sizes are given selectively: once, few, many, or a class where the clone is expanded.

V	size	J	CDR3
TRBV5-6	.	TRBJ2-7	CASRARTSGSSYEQYF
TRBV19	.	TRBJ2-1	CASREQGRGHNEQFF
TRBV21-1	.	TRBJ2-7	CASSLACPIFSYEQYF
TRBV27	few	TRBJ2-3	CASSRGFSTDTQYF
TRBV5-8	.	TRBJ2-7	CASSLDLAGGEQYF
TRBV21-1	.	TRBJ2-1	CASSTEQAGVPYNEQFF
TRBV7-8	once	TRBJ2-7	CASSTQGLRSYEQYF
TRBV4-3	.	TRBJ2-3	CASSQSGTRQSTDTQYF
TRBV21-1	.	TRBJ1-2	CASSFGTGYTF
TRBV7-2	.	TRBJ1-5	CASSLAHQPQHF
TRBV5-1	.	TRBJ2-7	CASSINAGGTYEQYF
TRBV13	once	TRBJ1-2	CASSDDSYGYTF
TRBV6-5	once	TRBJ2-7	CASSFRPGQGRNEQYF
TRBV7-2	.	TRBJ2-5	CASSLNLQETQYF
TRBV11-2	.	TRBJ1-2	CASSLGNRVQAGYTF
TRBV2	.	TRBJ2-5	CASSGRTGVETQYF
TRBV4-3	.	TRBJ1-2	CASSQDRGQYGYTF
TRBV30	.	TRBJ1-1	CAWSGPGGLLGTEAFF
TRBV7-2	.	TRBJ2-3	CASSFGSLSTDTQYF
TRBV6-5	once	TRBJ1-1	CASIRGRGTEAFF
TRBV6-5	.	TRBJ2-7	CASSRTSGGDEQYF
TRBV2	few	TRBJ2-1	CAQGLAREQFF
TRBV7-8	.	TRBJ2-2	CASSSTSGRAGTGELFF
TRBV25-1	.	TRBJ2-1	CASSESILAGGVEDEQFF
TRBV4-3	.	TRBJ2-1	CASSQGLRLAGLHEQFF
TRBV5-6	.	TRBJ1-4	CASSFLSRNENLFF
TRBV5-5	.	TRBJ2-7	CASSGGGVSSYEQYF
TRBV6-1	.	TRBJ1-5	CASSPHMNQPQHF
TRBV4-3	once	TRBJ2-7	CASSQEGRVRGVYEQYF
TRBV7-6	.	TRBJ1-4	CASSSRSEKLFF
TRBV9	.	TRBJ1-2	CASSVAANSYGYTF
TRBV5-1	.	TRBJ2-5	CASSLGFGQIEETQYF
TRBV18	.	TRBJ2-7	CASSPTRQGADEQYF
TRBV6-6	.	TRBJ2-1	CASSTQTVSNEQFF
TRBV6-5	.	TRBJ1-4	CASSPQGAANEKLFF
TRBV6-6	.	TRBJ2-7	CASRGRTSGIHEQYF
TRBV2	few	TRBJ2-3	CASSGSGADTQYF
TRBV27	.	TRBJ2-7	CASSRSGRDSYEQYF
TRBV4-3	.	TRBJ1-4	CASSPRVGLSRVTNEKLFF
TRBV25-1	.	TRBJ2-2	CASSLSGLTTGELFF
TRBV7-2	few	TRBJ2-4	CASSLGSDSSAKNIQYF
TRBV11-2	.	TRBJ1-1	CASLLQGADTEAFF
TRBV19	.	TRBJ2-5	CASSIQGGETQYF